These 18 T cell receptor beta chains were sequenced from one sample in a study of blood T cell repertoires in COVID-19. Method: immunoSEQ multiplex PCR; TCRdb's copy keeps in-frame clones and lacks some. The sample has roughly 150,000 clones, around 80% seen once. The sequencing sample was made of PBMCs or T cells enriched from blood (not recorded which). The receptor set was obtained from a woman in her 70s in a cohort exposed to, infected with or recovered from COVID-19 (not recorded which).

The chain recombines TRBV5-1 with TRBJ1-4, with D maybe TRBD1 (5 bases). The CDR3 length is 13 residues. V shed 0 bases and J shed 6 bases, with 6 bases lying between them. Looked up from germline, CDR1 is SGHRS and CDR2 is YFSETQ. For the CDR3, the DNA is TGCGCCAGCAGCTTGGGGGGCGATGAAAAACTGTTTTTT. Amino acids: CASSLGGDEKLFF.

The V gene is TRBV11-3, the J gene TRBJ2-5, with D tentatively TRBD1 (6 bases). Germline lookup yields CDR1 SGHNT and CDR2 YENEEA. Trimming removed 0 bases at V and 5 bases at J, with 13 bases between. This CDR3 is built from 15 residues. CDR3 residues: CASSLEGANWETQYF. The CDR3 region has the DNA TGTGCCAGCAGCTTAGAGGGGGCAAACTGGGAGACCCAGTACTTC.

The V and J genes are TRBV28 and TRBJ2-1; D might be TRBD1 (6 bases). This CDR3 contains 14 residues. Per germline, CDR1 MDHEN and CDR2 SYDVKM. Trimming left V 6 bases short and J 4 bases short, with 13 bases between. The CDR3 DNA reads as TGTGCCAGCAGCCAGCTTACAGGGTACAATGAGCAGTTCTTC. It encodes CASSQLTGYNEQFF.

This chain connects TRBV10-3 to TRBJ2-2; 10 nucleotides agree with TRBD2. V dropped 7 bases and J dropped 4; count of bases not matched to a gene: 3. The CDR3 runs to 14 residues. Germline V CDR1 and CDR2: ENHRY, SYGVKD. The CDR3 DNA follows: TGTGCCATCAAGCGGGAGGGGTCCACCGGGGAGCTGTTTTTT. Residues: CAIKREGSTGELFF.

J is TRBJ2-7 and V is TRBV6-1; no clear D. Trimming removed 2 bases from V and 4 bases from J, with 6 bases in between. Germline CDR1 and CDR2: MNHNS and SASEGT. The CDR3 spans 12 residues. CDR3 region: CASSELRYEQYF. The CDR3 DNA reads TGTGCCAGCAGTGAATTGCGGTACGAGCAGTACTTC.

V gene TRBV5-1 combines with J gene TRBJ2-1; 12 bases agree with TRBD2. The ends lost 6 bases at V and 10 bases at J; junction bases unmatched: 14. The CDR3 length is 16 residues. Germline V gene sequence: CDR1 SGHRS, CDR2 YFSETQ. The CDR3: CASMAAPGLAGREQFF. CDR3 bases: TGCGCCAGCATGGCCGCCCCAGGACTAGCGGGAAGAGAGCAGTTCTTC. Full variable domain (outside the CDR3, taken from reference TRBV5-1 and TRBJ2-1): KAGVTQTPRYLIKTRGQQVTLSCSPISGHRSVSWYQQTPGQGLQFLFEYFSETQRNKGNFPGRFSGRQFSNSRSEMNVSTLELGDSALYLCASMAAPGLAGREQFFGPGTRLTVL.

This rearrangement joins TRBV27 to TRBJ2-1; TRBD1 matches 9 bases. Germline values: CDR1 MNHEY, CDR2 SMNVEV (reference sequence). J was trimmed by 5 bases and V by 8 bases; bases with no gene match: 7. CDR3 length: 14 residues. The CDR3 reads CASLGQGTHNEQFF. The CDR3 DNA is TGTGCCAGCTTGGGACAGGGTACCCACAATGAGCAGTTCTTC.

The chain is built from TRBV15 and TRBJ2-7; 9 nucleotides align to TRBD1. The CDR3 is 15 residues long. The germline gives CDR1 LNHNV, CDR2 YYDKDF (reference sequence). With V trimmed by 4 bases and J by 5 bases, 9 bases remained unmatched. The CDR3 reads CATSTPGQGFDEQYF. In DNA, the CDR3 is TGTGCCACCAGCACCCCGGGACAGGGTTTCGACGAGCAGTACTTC.

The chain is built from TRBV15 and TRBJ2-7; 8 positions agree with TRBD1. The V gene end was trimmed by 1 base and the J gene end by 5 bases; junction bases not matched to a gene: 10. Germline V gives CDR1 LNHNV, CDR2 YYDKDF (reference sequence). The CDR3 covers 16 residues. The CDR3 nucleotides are TGTGCCACCAGCAGAGGGACACAGGGGGGTAGGAACGAGCAGTACTTC. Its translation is CATSRGTQGGRNEQYF. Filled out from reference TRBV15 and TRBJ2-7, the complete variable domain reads DAMVIQNPRYQVTQFGKPVTLSCSQTLNHNVMYWYQQKSSQAPKLLFHYYDKDFNNEADTPDNFQSRRPNTSFCFLDIRSPGLGDTAMYLCATSRGTQGGRNEQYFGPGTRLTVT.

This chain's CDR3 is CASSPFFSGVDNEQFF. In DNA, the CDR3 is TGTGCCAGCAGTCCCTTTTTTAGCGGGGTTGACAATGAGCAGTTCTTC. The chain joins TRBV27 to TRBJ2-1, with 8 bases lining up with TRBD2. CDR1 is MNHEY, CDR2 SMNVEV, per germline (reference sequence). This CDR3 is 16 amino acids long. Trimming took 5 bases from V and 5 from J; bases not matched to a gene: 11.

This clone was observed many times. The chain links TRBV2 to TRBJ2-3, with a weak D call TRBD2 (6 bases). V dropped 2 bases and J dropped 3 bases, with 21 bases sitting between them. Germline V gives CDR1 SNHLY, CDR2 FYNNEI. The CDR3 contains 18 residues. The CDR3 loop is CASSESGVRRANTDTQYF. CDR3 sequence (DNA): TGTGCCAGCAGTGAAAGTGGGGTCCGGAGGGCCAATACAGATACGCAGTATTTT.

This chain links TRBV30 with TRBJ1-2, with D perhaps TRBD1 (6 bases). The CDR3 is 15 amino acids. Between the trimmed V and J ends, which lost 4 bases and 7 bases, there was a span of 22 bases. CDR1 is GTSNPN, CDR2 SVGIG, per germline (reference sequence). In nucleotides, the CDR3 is TGTGCCTGGAATCACTGGGGACACCCGGGTTTTGGCTACACCTTC. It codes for CAWNHWGHPGFGYTF. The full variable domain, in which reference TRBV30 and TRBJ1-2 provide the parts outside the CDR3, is SQTIHQWPATLVQPVGSPLSLECTVEGTSNPNLYWYRQAAGRGLQLLFYSVGIGQISSEVPQNLSASRPQDRQFILSSKKLLLSDSGFYLCAWNHWGHPGFGYTFGSGTRLTVV.

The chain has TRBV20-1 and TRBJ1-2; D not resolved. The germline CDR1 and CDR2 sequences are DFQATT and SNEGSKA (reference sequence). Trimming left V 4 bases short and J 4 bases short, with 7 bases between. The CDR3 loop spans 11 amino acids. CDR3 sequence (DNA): TGCAGTGCTAAACAGACCTATGGCTACACCTTC. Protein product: CSAKQTYGYTF.

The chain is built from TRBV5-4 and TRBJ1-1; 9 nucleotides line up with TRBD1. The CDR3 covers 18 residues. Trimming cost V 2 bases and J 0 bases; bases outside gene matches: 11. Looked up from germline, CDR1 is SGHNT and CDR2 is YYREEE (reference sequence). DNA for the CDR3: TGTGCCAGCAGCTTAAGATCCGGGACAGGGATGATGAACACTGAAGCTTTCTTT. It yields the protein CASSLRSGTGMMNTEAFF.

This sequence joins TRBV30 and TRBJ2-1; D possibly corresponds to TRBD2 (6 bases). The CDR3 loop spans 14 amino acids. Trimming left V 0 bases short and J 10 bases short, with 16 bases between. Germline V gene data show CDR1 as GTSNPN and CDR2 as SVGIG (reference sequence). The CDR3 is CAWSVGVTRGEQFF. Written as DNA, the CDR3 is TGTGCCTGGAGTGTAGGGGTAACCCGGGGGGAGCAGTTCTTC.

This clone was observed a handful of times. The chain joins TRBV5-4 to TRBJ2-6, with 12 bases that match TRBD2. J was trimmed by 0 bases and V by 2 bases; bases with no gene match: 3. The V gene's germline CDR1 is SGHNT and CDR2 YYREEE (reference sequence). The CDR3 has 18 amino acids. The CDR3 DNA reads TGTGCCAGCAGCTTAGGACTAGCGGGACTCTCTGGGGCCAACGTCCTGACTTTC. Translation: CASSLGLAGLSGANVLTF.

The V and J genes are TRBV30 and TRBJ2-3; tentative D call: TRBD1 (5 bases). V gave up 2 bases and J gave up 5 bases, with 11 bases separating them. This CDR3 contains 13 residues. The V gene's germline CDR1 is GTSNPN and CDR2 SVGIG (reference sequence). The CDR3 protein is CAWSSRRGDTQYF. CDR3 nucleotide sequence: TGTGCCTGGAGTTCGCGTAGGGGAGATACGCAGTATTTT.

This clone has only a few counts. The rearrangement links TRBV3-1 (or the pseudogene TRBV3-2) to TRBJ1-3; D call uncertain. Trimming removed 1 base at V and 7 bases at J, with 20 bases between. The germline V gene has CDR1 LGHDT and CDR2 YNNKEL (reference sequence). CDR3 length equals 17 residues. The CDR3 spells CASSQGVLATTGNTIYF. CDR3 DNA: TGTGCCAGCAGCCAAGGGGTCCTTGCTACCACGGGGAACACCATATATTTT.